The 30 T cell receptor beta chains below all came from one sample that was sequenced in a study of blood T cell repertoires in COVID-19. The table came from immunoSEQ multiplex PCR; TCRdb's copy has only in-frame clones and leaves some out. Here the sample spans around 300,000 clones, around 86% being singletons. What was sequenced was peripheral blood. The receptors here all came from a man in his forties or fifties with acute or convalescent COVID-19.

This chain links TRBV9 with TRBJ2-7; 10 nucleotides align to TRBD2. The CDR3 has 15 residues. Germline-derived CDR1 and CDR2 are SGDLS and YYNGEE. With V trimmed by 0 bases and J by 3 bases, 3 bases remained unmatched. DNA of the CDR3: TGTGCCAGCAGCGTAGGAGCGGGGGGGAACTACGAGCAGTACTTC. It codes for CASSVGAGGNYEQYF.

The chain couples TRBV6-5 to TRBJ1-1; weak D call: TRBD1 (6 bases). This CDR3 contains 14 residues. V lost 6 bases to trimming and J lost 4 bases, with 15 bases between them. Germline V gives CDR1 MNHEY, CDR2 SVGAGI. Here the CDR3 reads CASSLTGIGTEAFF. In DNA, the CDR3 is TGTGCCAGCAGCCTTACAGGGATAGGCACTGAAGCTTTCTTT.

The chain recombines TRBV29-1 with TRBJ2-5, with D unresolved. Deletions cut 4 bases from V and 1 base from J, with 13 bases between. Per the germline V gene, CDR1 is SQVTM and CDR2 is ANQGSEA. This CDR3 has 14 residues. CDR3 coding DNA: TGCAGCGTTGTGAAGAACAACCTCCAAGAGACCCAGTACTTC. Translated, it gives CSVVKNNLQETQYF.

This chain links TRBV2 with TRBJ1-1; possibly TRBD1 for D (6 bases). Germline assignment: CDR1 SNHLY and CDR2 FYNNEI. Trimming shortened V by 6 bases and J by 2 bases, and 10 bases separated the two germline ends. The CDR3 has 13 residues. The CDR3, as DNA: TGTGCCAGCAGGGGACAAACTAACACTGAAGCTTTCTTT. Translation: CASRGQTNTEAFF.

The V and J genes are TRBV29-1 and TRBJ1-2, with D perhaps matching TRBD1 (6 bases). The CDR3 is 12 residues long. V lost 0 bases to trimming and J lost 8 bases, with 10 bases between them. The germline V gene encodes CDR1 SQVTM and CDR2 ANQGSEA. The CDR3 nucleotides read TGCAGCGTTGAAGACAGGGGAGAAGGCTACACCTTC. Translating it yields CSVEDRGEGYTF.

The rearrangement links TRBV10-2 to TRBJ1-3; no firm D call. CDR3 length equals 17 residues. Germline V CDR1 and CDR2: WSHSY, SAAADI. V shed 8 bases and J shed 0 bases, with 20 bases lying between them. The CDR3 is CASSLSRRLLSGNTIYF. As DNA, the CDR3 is TGCGCCAGCTCCCTTTCCAGGCGTCTCCTCTCTGGAAACACCATATATTTT.

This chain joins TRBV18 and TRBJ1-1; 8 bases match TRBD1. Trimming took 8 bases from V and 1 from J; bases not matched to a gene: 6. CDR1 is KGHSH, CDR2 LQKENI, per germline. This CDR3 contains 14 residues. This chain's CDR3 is CASVDRGRNTEAFF. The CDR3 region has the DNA TGTGCCAGCGTCGACAGGGGACGGAACACTGAAGCTTTCTTT.

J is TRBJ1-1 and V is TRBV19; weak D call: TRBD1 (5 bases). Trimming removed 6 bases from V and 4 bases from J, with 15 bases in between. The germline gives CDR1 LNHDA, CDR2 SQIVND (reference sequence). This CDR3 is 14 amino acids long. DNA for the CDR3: TGTGCCAGTAGGTGGTTGGAGGGACCCACTGAAGCTTTCTTT. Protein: CASRWLEGPTEAFF. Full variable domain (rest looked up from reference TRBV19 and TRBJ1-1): DGGITQSPKYLFRKEGQNVTLSCEQNLNHDAMYWYRQDPGQGLRLIYYSQIVNDFQKGDIAEGYSVSREKKESFPLTVTSAQKNPTAFYLCASRWLEGPTEAFFGQGTRLTVV.

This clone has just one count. Here the CDR3 DNA reads TGTGCCAGCAGCCGGTCAGGGTATTCACCCCTCCACTTT. Translation: CASSRSGYSPLHF. This sequence joins TRBV3-1 (or the pseudogene TRBV3-2) and TRBJ1-6; possibly TRBD1 for D (5 bases). In germline, CDR1 is LGHDT, CDR2 YNNKEL (reference sequence). The CDR3 has 13 amino acids. Trimming took off 4 bases at V and 8 bases at J, with 9 bases between the two ends.

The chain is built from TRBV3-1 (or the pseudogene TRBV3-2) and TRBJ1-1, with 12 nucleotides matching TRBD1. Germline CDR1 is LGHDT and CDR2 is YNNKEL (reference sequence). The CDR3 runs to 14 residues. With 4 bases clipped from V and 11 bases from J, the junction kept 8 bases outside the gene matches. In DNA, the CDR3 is TGTGCCAGCAGCCCCCGGGACAGGGGGCGATACGCTTTCTTT. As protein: CASSPRDRGRYAFF.

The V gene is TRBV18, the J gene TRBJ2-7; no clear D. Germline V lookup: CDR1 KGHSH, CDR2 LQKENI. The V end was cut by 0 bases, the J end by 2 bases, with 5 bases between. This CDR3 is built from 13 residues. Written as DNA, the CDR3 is TGTGCCAGCTCACCACCGGGCCCCTACGAGCAGTACTTC. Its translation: CASSPPGPYEQYF.

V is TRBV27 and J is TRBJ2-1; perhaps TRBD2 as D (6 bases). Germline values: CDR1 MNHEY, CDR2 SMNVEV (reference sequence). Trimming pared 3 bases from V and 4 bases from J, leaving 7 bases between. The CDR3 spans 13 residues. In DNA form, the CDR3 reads TGTGCCAGCAGTTTGGGAGGTTACAATGAGCAGTTCTTC. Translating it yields CASSLGGYNEQFF.

The CDR3 region is CASSSITGAGTDTQYF. The CDR3 coding sequence is TGCGCCAGCAGTAGTATCACAGGTGCAGGCACAGATACGCAGTATTTT. The rearrangement joins TRBV10-1 to TRBJ2-3; a weak D match, TRBD1 (5 bases). This CDR3 spans 16 amino acids. Trimming stripped 5 bases from V and 1 base from J, with 16 bases between. Germline lookup yields CDR1 WNHNN and CDR2 SYGVQD (reference sequence).

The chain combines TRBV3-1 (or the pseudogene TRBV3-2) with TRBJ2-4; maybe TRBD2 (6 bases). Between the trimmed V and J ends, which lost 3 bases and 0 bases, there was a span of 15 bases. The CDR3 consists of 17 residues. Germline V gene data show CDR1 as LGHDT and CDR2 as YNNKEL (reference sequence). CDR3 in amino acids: CASSHSLGDLAKNIQYF. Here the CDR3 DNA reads TGTGCCAGCAGCCATTCCTTAGGGGACTTAGCCAAAAACATTCAGTACTTC.

The CDR3: CASSYPLGGRRGEQFF. DNA for the CDR3: TGTGCCAGCAGTTACCCACTTGGAGGGAGACGGGGGGAGCAGTTCTTC. J is TRBJ2-1 and V is TRBV6-2 or TRBV6-3; tentative D call: TRBD2 (6 bases). The V end lost 2 bases, the J end lost 10 bases, and 21 bases lay between the germline ends. Germline V lookup: CDR1 MNHEY, CDR2 SVGEGT. The CDR3 is 16 amino acids.

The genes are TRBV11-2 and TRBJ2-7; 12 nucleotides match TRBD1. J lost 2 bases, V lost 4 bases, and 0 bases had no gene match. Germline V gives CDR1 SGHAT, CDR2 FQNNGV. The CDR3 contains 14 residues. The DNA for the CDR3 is TGTGCCAGCAGCTGGGACAGGGGGCCCTACGAGCAGTACTTC. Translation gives CASSWDRGPYEQYF.

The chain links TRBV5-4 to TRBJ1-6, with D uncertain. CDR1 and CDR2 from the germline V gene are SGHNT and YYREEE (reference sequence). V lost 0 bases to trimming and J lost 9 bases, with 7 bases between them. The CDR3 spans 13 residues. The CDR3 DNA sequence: TGTGCCAGCAGCTTGGGGGCTTCTTCACCCCTCCACTTT. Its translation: CASSLGASSPLHF. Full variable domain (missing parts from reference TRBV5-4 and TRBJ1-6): ETGVTQSPTHLIKTRGQQVTLRCSSQSGHNTVSWYQQALGQGPQFIFQYYREEENGRGNFPPRFSGLQFPNYSSELNVNALELDDSALYLCASSLGASSPLHFGNGTRLTVT.

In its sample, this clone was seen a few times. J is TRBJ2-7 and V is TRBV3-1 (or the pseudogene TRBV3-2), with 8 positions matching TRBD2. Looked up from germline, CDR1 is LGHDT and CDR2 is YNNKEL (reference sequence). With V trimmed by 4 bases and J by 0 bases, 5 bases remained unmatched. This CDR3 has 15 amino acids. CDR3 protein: CASSRGGPYSYEQYF. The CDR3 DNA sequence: TGTGCCAGCAGCCGCGGGGGGCCCTACTCCTACGAGCAGTACTTC.

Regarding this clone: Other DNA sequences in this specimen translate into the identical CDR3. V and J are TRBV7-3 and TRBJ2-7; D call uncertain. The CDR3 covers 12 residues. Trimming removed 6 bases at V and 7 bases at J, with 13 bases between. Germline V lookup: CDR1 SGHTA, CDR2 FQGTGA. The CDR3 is CASSGVAGEQYF. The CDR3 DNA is TGTGCCAGCAGTGGAGTGGCCGGGGAGCAGTACTTC.

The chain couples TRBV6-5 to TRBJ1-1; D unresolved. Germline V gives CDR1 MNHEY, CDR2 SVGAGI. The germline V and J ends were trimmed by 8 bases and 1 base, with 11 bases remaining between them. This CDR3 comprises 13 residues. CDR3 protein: CASLTRTNTEAFF. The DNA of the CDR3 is TGTGCCAGCCTGACACGAACGAACACTGAAGCTTTCTTT.

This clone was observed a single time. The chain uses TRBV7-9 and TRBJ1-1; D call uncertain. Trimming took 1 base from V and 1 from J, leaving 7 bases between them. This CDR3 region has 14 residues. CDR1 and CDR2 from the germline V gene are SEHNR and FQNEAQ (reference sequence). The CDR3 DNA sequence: TGTGCCAGCAGCTTAGACGCGGAGAACACTGAAGCTTTCTTT. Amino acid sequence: CASSLDAENTEAFF.

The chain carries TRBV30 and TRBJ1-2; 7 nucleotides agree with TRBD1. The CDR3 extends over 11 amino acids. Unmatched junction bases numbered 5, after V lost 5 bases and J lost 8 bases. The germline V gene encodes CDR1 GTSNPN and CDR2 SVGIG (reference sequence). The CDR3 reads CAWDRERGYTF. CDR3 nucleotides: TGTGCCTGGGACAGGGAAAGAGGCTACACCTTC.

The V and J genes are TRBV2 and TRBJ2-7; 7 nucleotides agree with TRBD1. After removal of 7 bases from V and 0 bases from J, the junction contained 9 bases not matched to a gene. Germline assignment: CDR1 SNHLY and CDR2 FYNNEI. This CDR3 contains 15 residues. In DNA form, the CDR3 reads TGTGCCAGCATTGACGACAGGGCTAGCTCCTACGAGCAGTACTTC. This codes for CASIDDRASSYEQYF.

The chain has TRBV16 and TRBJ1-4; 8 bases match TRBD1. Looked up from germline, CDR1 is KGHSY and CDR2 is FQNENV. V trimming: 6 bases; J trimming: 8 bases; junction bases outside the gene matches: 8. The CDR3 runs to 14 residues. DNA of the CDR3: TGTGCCAGCAGTCGCGACAGGGGACGAGAAAAACTGTTTTTT. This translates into CASSRDRGREKLFF.

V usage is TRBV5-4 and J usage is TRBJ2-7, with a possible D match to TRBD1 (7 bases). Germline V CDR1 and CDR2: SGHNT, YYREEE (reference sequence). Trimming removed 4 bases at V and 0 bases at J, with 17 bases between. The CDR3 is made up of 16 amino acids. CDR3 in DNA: TGTGCCAGCAGCCCCCGGCAGGGGGGACTCTCCTACGAGCAGTACTTC. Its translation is CASSPRQGGLSYEQYF.

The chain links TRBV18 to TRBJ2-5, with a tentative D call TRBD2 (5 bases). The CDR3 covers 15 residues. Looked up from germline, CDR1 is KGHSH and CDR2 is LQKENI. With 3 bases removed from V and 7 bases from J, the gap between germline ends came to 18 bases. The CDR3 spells CASSPEVISVGTQYF. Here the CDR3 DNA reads TGTGCCAGCTCACCGGAGGTCATTTCGGTCGGGACCCAGTACTTC.

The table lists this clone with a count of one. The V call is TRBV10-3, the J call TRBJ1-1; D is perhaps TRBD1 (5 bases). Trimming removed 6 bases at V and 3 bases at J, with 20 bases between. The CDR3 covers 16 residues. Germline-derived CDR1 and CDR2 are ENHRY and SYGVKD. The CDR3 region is CAISPRQFPGDTEAFF. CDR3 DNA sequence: TGTGCCATCAGCCCTAGACAGTTTCCTGGGGACACTGAAGCTTTCTTT.

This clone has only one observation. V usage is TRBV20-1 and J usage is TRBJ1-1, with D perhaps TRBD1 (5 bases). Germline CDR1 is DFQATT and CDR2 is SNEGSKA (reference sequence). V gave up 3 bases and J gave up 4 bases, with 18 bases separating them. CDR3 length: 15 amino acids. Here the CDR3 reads CSASIRGSGSTEAFF. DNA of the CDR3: TGCAGTGCTAGTATACGGGGGAGCGGAAGCACTGAAGCTTTCTTT.

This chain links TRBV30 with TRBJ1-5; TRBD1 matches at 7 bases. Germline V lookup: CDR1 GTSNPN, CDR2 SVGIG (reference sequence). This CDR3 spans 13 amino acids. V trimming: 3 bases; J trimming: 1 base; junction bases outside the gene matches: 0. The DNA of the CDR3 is TGTGCCTGGAGGGGACAGAGCAATCAGCCCCAGCATTTT. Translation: CAWRGQSNQPQHF.

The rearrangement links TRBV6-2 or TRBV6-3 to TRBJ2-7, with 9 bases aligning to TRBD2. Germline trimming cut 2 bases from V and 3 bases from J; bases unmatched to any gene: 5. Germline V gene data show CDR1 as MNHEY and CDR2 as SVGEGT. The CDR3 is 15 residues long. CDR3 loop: CASSYGLAGIYEQYF. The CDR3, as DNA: TGTGCCAGCAGTTACGGCCTAGCGGGGATCTACGAGCAGTACTTC.